This is a list of T cell receptor beta chains from one sample in a study of regulatory T cells in long-lasting Graves disease. One entry per CDR3 protein results from TCRdb running MiXCR on the multiplex PCR reads. The sample yields 550,000 to 700,000 distinct CDR3 sequences, 15% to 20% seen once. These data were likewise used in another study, on T cells in Graves' hyperthyroidism and ophthalmopathy.

Sequences were derived from peripheral blood mononuclear cells (PBMCs), sampled at new diagnosis, from a patient treated with antithyroid drugs. These TCRs come from a man younger than 35 with Graves disease. Each CDR3 is given with its conserved first and last residue. The D gene is left open where the match is weak. Clone size is shown for a subset of rows, as once, few, many or a class of expanded clone.

j_call: TRBJ2-1; v_call: TRBV7-8; cdr3_length: 16; d_call: TRBD2; clone_size: many; cdr3_nt: TGTGCCAGCAGCTTTGGGGGGGACCGACGATACAATGAGCAGTTCTTC; cdr3_aa: CASSFGGDRRYNEQFF
j_call: TRBJ1-1; v_call: TRBV28; cdr3_length: 11; d_call: NA; clone_size: many; cdr3_nt: TGTGCCAGTTCACAGAAGATTGAAGCTTTCTTT; cdr3_aa: CASSQKIEAFF
j_call: TRBJ2-7; v_call: TRBV27; cdr3_length: 13; d_call: NA; clone_size: many; cdr3_nt: TGTGCCAGCAGTTTCGCGGGGGCGAACGAGCAGTACTTC; cdr3_aa: CASSFAGANEQYF
j_call: TRBJ2-3; v_call: TRBV12-3/TRBV12-4; cdr3_length: 17; d_call: NA; clone_size: many; cdr3_nt: TGTGCCAGCAGTTTCCCCGGACTGCTATCTCGCACAGATACGCAGTATTTT; cdr3_aa: CASSFPGLLSRTDTQYF
j_call: TRBJ2-3; v_call: TRBV12-5; cdr3_length: 17; d_call: TRBD2; clone_size: NA; cdr3_nt: TGTGCTAGTGGTTTGGTACTAGCGGGAGTTCAGACAGATACGCAGTATTTT; cdr3_aa: CASGLVLAGVQTDTQYF
j_call: TRBJ2-7; v_call: TRBV27; cdr3_length: 14; d_call: TRBD2; clone_size: many; cdr3_nt: TGTGCCGCTGCTAGCGGGAGTGTAACCCACGAGCAGTACTTC; cdr3_aa: CAAASGSVTHEQYF
j_call: TRBJ2-7; v_call: TRBV10-3; cdr3_length: 13; d_call: NA; clone_size: few; cdr3_nt: TGTGCCATCAGTGATACTCCTCTTGGCGAGCAGTACTTC; cdr3_aa: CAISDTPLGEQYF
j_call: TRBJ1-2; v_call: TRBV20-1; cdr3_length: 11; d_call: NA; clone_size: few; cdr3_nt: TGCAGTTGTTCGGACACCTATGGCTACACCTTC; cdr3_aa: CSCSDTYGYTF
j_call: TRBJ1-2; v_call: TRBV6-1; cdr3_length: 18; d_call: NA; clone_size: many; cdr3_nt: TGTGCCAGCAGCCAGCCGAAAAACCTCGGATTTGTTAACTATGGCTACACCTTC; cdr3_aa: CASSQPKNLGFVNYGYTF
j_call: TRBJ1-1; v_call: TRBV2; cdr3_length: 18; d_call: NA; clone_size: many; cdr3_nt: TGTGCCAGCAGTGAAGGACTGGCGACCGGGGCTTTGAACACTGAAGCTTTCTTT; cdr3_aa: CASSEGLATGALNTEAFF
j_call: TRBJ2-1; v_call: TRBV7-9; cdr3_length: 14; d_call: NA; clone_size: many; cdr3_nt: TGTGCCAGCAGCTTAGCCTCAGGGGCCAATGAGCAGTTCTTC; cdr3_aa: CASSLASGANEQFF
j_call: TRBJ2-4; v_call: TRBV28; cdr3_length: 12; d_call: NA; clone_size: many; cdr3_nt: TGTGCCAGCAGTCTAGCCAAAAACATTCAGTACTTC; cdr3_aa: CASSLAKNIQYF
j_call: TRBJ1-3; v_call: TRBV9; cdr3_length: 12; d_call: NA; clone_size: NA; cdr3_nt: TGTGCCAGCAGGACAGGAATGGACACCATATATTTT; cdr3_aa: CASRTGMDTIYF
j_call: TRBJ2-3; v_call: TRBV10-3; cdr3_length: 14; d_call: NA; clone_size: NA; cdr3_nt: TGTGCCATCAGCGGCCCGGGCCGCACAGATACGCAGTATTTT; cdr3_aa: CAISGPGRTDTQYF
j_call: TRBJ2-3; v_call: TRBV12-3/TRBV12-4; cdr3_length: 16; d_call: TRBD1; clone_size: many; cdr3_nt: TGTGCCAGCAGCGATCAACAGGGGGCTAACACAGATACGCAGTATTTT; cdr3_aa: CASSDQQGANTDTQYF
j_call: TRBJ1-6; v_call: TRBV28; cdr3_length: 15; d_call: NA; clone_size: few; cdr3_nt: TGTGCCAGCAGTTTATTGGACAGAAATAATTCACCCCTCCACTTT; cdr3_aa: CASSLLDRNNSPLHF
j_call: TRBJ2-3; v_call: TRBV12-3/TRBV12-4; cdr3_length: 15; d_call: TRBD2; clone_size: NA; cdr3_nt: TGTGCCAGCAGAGGTACTAGCGTCTCCACAGATACGCAGTATTTT; cdr3_aa: CASRGTSVSTDTQYF
j_call: TRBJ2-5; v_call: TRBV6-2/TRBV6-3; cdr3_length: 15; d_call: NA; clone_size: NA; cdr3_nt: TGTGCCAGCCGAAGGGGGGAGGGACATAAAGAGACCCAGTACTTC; cdr3_aa: CASRRGEGHKETQYF
j_call: TRBJ1-1; v_call: TRBV2; cdr3_length: 18; d_call: TRBD1; clone_size: many; cdr3_nt: TGTGCCAGCACCCCAGTGGACAGGGGTGGAATAGCAAGAACTGAAGCTTTCTTT; cdr3_aa: CASTPVDRGGIARTEAFF
j_call: TRBJ2-3; v_call: TRBV7-9; cdr3_length: 15; d_call: TRBD1; clone_size: NA; cdr3_nt: TGTGCCAGCGGGACAGGGACAGGGAGGGCAGATACGCAGTATTTT; cdr3_aa: CASGTGTGRADTQYF
j_call: TRBJ2-1; v_call: TRBV9; cdr3_length: 16; d_call: NA; clone_size: NA; cdr3_nt: TGTGCCAGCAGCGTAGGAGGTGGGAGCTCCTACAATGAGCAGTTCTTC; cdr3_aa: CASSVGGGSSYNEQFF